This TCR beta chain emerged from a study of cytomegalovirus exposure and HLA in healthy donors. Study as a whole: The approximately 120 validation repertoires were reported in a later analysis to have been generated on the same platform as the approximately 700 first-cohort repertoires. Whole-study findings and limits: Among TCR beta chains, those listed as cytomegalovirus-associated numbered fewer than 200. Both high specificity and high sensitivity reportedly marked the classifier's diagnosis of cytomegalovirus status.

Germline V gene sequence: CDR1 MNHNS, CDR2 SASEGT. The CDR3 totals 12 residues. Trimming removed 1 base from V and 10 bases from J, with 8 bases in between. The assay was immunoSEQ multiplex PCR, and TCRdb's table has in-frame clones only and misses some. The table has about 130,000 clones, roughly 90% seen once. On this clone: Its antigen is undetermined.

This sequence originates from a man aged 25 to 40 in good health and CMV-seronegative. The chain links TRBV6-1 to TRBJ2-1; D unresolved. Specimen: PBMCs. Here the CDR3 reads CASSEGGGEQFF. For the CDR3, the DNA is TGTGCCAGCAGTGAAGGAGGCGGAGAGCAGTTCTTC.